Below are 21 T cell receptor beta chains sequenced from a single sample in a study of a mutant IDH1 vaccine in newly diagnosed glioma (dated by TCRdb to the early 2020s). These receptors have no identified antigens. The label giving this sample's time point can be read as: week 35, safety follow-up. A 20-mer mutant IDH1 peptide at 300 micrograms in Montanide made up each vaccine dose, which was injected subcutaneously together with topical imiquimod. The library was generated by the immunoSEQ multiplex PCR assay. Imported from immuneACCESS, the table was reduced by TCRdb to in-frame sequences with V and J called. These copies leave out some clones; in studies compared against another copy, an unresolved V gene accounts for under half, and the cause of the remainder is not known. This sample holds roughly 32,000 clones; roughly four fifths were observed only once. Roughly 6.6% of the sample is taken by the ten largest.

This material consisted of PBMCs, taken from a glioma patient whose treatment included an IDH1 peptide vaccine. Receptors originate from a woman between 18 and 29 years old with glioma.

The chain is built from TRBV5-4 and TRBJ1-1, with D tentatively TRBD1 (6 bases). Germline V lookup: CDR1 SGHNT, CDR2 YYREEE (reference sequence). Between the trimmed V and J ends, which lost 0 bases and 1 base, there was a span of 16 bases. The CDR3 runs 17 residues. CDR3 loop: CASSLGGGASPNTEAFF. CDR3 DNA sequence: TGTGCCAGCAGCTTGGGAGGGGGAGCTTCTCCGAACACTGAAGCTTTCTTT.

This chain connects TRBV9 to TRBJ2-1; 7 bases agree with TRBD2. Germline V gives CDR1 SGDLS, CDR2 YYNGEE. Losses at the gene ends were 4 bases for V and 1 base for J; bases not matched to a gene: 8. The CDR3 runs 16 residues. The CDR3 DNA reads TGTGCCAGCAGCCCCGGAGCGGGACGATCCTACAATGAGCAGTTCTTC. Amino acid sequence: CASSPGAGRSYNEQFF.

The chain links TRBV7-6 to TRBJ2-2; TRBD1 matches 9 bases. The length of the CDR3 is 14 residues. The V gene's germline CDR1 is SGHVS and CDR2 FNYEAQ. V lost 8 bases to trimming and J lost 5 bases; unmatched junction nucleotides: 6. CDR3 nucleotide sequence: TGTGCCAGCCGGACAGGGGCTGGAACCGGGGAGCTGTTTTTT. It is translated as CASRTGAGTGELFF. Variable domain in full (rest from reference TRBV7-6 and TRBJ2-2): GAGVSQSPRYKVTKRGQDVALRCDPISGHVSLYWYRQALGQGPEFLTYFNYEAQQDKSGLPNDRFSAERPEGSISTLTIQRTEQRDSAMYRCASRTGAGTGELFFGEGSRLTVL.

There are a few counts of this clone. The chain couples TRBV7-9 to TRBJ1-1; D unresolved. Trimming took 10 bases from V and 13 from J, leaving 13 bases between them. The length of the CDR3 is 9 residues. In germline, CDR1 is SEHNR, CDR2 FQNEAQ (reference sequence). The CDR3 region is CATSYWGFF. CDR3 sequence (DNA): TGTGCCACCTCATACTGGGGTTTCTTT.

J is TRBJ2-6 and V is TRBV10-1; no firm D call. The CDR3 contains 18 residues. V shed 5 bases and J shed 5 bases, with 22 bases lying between them. CDR1 is WNHNN, CDR2 SYGVQD, per germline (reference sequence). CDR3 amino acids: CASSSVPIAQSRANVLTF. CDR3 sequence (DNA): TGCGCCAGCAGTTCGGTCCCGATCGCACAAAGTCGGGCCAACGTCCTGACTTTC.

CDR3 sequence reads: CASSPGPNYGYTF. The CDR3 nucleotides are TGTGCCAGCAGTCCAGGGCCTAACTATGGCTACACCTTC. The chain has TRBV2 and TRBJ1-2; a weak D match, TRBD1 (5 bases). CDR1 is SNHLY and CDR2 is FYNNEI in the germline V gene. The length of the CDR3 is 13 residues. V shed 5 bases and J shed 0 bases, with 7 bases lying between them.

The V and J genes are TRBV10-3 and TRBJ2-5, with D perhaps TRBD1 (5 bases). Germline lookup yields CDR1 ENHRY and CDR2 SYGVKD. V was pared by 5 bases and J by 1 base, with 14 bases between. The CDR3 loop spans 15 amino acids. CDR3 loop: CAISSETETQETQYF. In nucleotides, the CDR3 is TGTGCCATCAGTTCAGAGACAGAAACCCAAGAGACCCAGTACTTC.

The rearrangement uses TRBV29-1 and TRBJ2-5; TRBD1 matches 9 bases. Trimming took 4 bases from V and 4 from J; bases not matched to a gene: 7. Germline CDR1 reads SQVTM; CDR2 reads ANQGSEA. The CDR3 loop spans 14 amino acids. In nucleotides, the CDR3 is TGCAGCGTTGCCTTGGGACAGGGAAGAGAGACCCAGTACTTC. Translation gives CSVALGQGRETQYF. The entire variable domain, with the rest obtained from reference TRBV29-1 and TRBJ2-5, is as follows: SAVISQKPSRDICQRGTSLTIQCQVDSQVTMMFWYRQQPGQSLTLIATANQGSEATYESGFVIDKFPISRPNLTFSTLTVSNMSPEDSSIYLCSVALGQGRETQYFGPGTRLLVL.

V usage is TRBV19 and J usage is TRBJ1-6; D not certain. Germline V CDR1 and CDR2: LNHDA, SQIVND (reference sequence). This CDR3 is built from 15 residues. The V end lost 3 bases, the J end lost 10 bases, and 16 bases lay between the germline ends. The chain's CDR3 is CASSMVARRGSPLHF. In nucleotides, the CDR3 is TGTGCCAGTAGTATGGTGGCCAGAAGAGGATCACCCCTCCACTTT.

The chain couples TRBV5-1 to TRBJ1-2; D ambiguous. Germline lookup yields CDR1 SGHRS and CDR2 YFSETQ. The CDR3 contains 13 residues. Trimming removed 0 bases from V and 8 bases from J, with 11 bases in between. The CDR3 here is CASSLGGSEGYTF. The CDR3 bases are TGCGCCAGCAGCTTGGGGGGTTCGGAAGGCTACACCTTC. Full variable domain (missing parts from reference TRBV5-1 and TRBJ1-2): KAGVTQTPRYLIKTRGQQVTLSCSPISGHRSVSWYQQTPGQGLQFLFEYFSETQRNKGNFPGRFSGRQFSNSRSEMNVSTLELGDSALYLCASSLGGSEGYTFGSGTRLTVV.

The chain recombines TRBV6-1 with TRBJ2-3, with a tentative D call TRBD1 (5 bases). The V end lost 1 base, the J end lost 4 bases, and 15 bases lay between the germline ends. The CDR3 consists of 16 residues. Germline assignment: CDR1 MNHNS and CDR2 SASEGT. The CDR3 DNA sequence: TGTGCCAGCAGTGAAGGGGGCTTTCGGGTATCAGATACGCAGTATTTT. This gives the protein CASSEGGFRVSDTQYF.

The gene calls are TRBV6-1 and TRBJ2-1; D remains ambiguous. There are 14 residues in the CDR3. CDR1 and CDR2 (germline): MNHNS, SASEGT. The ends were cut back, 3 bases at V and 6 bases at J, with 12 bases in the middle. Here the CDR3 DNA reads TGTGCCAGCAGTGATTTAAGTTTCGGCAATGAGCAGTTCTTC. Translated: CASSDLSFGNEQFF.

The gene calls are TRBV7-2 and TRBJ2-7; a possible D gene is TRBD2 (5 bases). Germline loops: CDR1 SGHTA, CDR2 FQGNSA. Trimming cost V 4 bases and J 3 bases, with 7 bases left between them. The CDR3 length is 12 residues. CDR3 region: CASSWTGYEQYF. The CDR3 coding sequence is TGTGCCAGCAGCTGGACTGGCTACGAGCAGTACTTC. Based on the CDR3 plus reference TRBV7-2 and TRBJ2-7, the full variable domain is GAGVSQSPSNKVTEKGKDVELRCDPISGHTALYWYRQSLGQGLEFLIYFQGNSAPDKSGLPSDRFSAERTGGSVSTLTIQRTQQEDSAVYLCASSWTGYEQYFGPGTRLTVT.

J is TRBJ2-7 and V is TRBV6-1; D might be TRBD2 (7 bases). V was cut by 5 bases and J by 7 bases, with 12 bases left in between. Germline loops: CDR1 MNHNS, CDR2 SASEGT. The CDR3 length is 12 residues. The CDR3 DNA follows: TGTGCCAGCAGTTGGCGGGGGCAAGAGCAGTACTTC. Translating gives CASSWRGQEQYF.

V and J are TRBV29-1 and TRBJ1-2; TRBD1 agrees at 9 bases. Germline V gene data show CDR1 as SQVTM and CDR2 as ANQGSEA. V dropped 7 bases and J dropped 3; count of bases not matched to a gene: 6. This CDR3 comprises 13 residues. CDR3 region: CSAKRQGDYGYTF. The DNA of the CDR3 is TGCAGCGCGAAGAGACAGGGGGACTATGGCTACACCTTC.

This clone was found once. The rearrangement joins TRBV19 to TRBJ2-1; 7 bases fit TRBD1. CDR3 size: 16 residues. The V gene end was trimmed by 3 bases and the J gene end by 7 bases; junction bases not matched to a gene: 12. Germline assignment: CDR1 LNHDA and CDR2 SQIVND (reference sequence). CDR3 region: CASSMGIGTATNEQFF. The CDR3 nucleotides read TGTGCCAGTAGTATGGGAATAGGGACAGCGACGAATGAGCAGTTCTTC.

This chain joins TRBV5-1 and TRBJ2-5; D is undetermined. Germline V gene lookup returns CDR1 SGHRS and CDR2 YFSETQ. The V and J ends lost 2 bases and 0 bases respectively, with 5 bases between them. The CDR3 has 13 residues. The CDR3 DNA reads TGCGCCAGCAGCTTAAGCCACCAAGAGACCCAGTACTTC. Amino acid sequence: CASSLSHQETQYF. The full variable domain, with the rest looked up from reference TRBV5-1 and TRBJ2-5, is KAGVTQTPRYLIKTRGQQVTLSCSPISGHRSVSWYQQTPGQGLQFLFEYFSETQRNKGNFPGRFSGRQFSNSRSEMNVSTLELGDSALYLCASSLSHQETQYFGPGTRLLVL.

This clone was seen a handful of times. This rearrangement joins TRBV5-1 to TRBJ1-1; 7 nucleotides align to TRBD1. Germline CDR1 SGHRS, CDR2 YFSETQ. V gave up 1 base and J gave up 2 bases; unmatched junction bases: 5. The CDR3 contains 15 residues. The CDR3 sequence: CASSLWTGPNTEAFF. The CDR3, as DNA: TGCGCCAGCAGCTTGTGGACAGGCCCTAACACTGAAGCTTTCTTT.

The chain joins TRBV4-2 to TRBJ2-1; 7 bases match TRBD2. CDR3 size: 14 residues. Germline trimming cut 9 bases from V and 3 bases from J; bases unmatched to any gene: 8. Germline-derived CDR1 and CDR2 are LGHNA and YNFKEQ. This chain's CDR3 is CASNQQRGYNEQFF. The CDR3 coding sequence is TGTGCCAGTAATCAACAGCGGGGCTACAATGAGCAGTTCTTC.

This CDR3 reads CASSLTSGSYNEQFF. The CDR3 region has the DNA TGTGCCAGCAGCCTAACTAGCGGGAGTTATAATGAGCAGTTCTTC. V usage is TRBV6-1 and J usage is TRBJ2-1, with TRBD2 identical over 11 bases. This CDR3 has 15 amino acids. Germline V CDR1 and CDR2: MNHNS, SASEGT. V shed 6 bases and J 7 bases; nucleotides not matched to a gene: 8.

This sequence joins TRBV10-3 and TRBJ2-4; tentative D call: TRBD1 (6 bases). The CDR3 loop spans 13 amino acids. V shed 2 bases and J shed 6 bases, with 8 bases lying between them. Looked up from germline, CDR1 is ENHRY and CDR2 is SYGVKD. The CDR3 is CAISEEGGNIQYF. DNA of the CDR3: TGTGCCATCAGTGAGGAAGGGGGAAACATTCAGTACTTC.